Each of the 13 T cell receptor beta chains below was sequenced from the same sample in a study of cytomegalovirus exposure and HLA in healthy donors. The PCR used 60 Vbeta and 13 Jbeta primers. Clones were sequenced by immunoSEQ multiplex PCR, and TCRdb holds only the in-frame ones, with some missing. Of 100,000 or so clones in the sample, over 65% were seen once. Sequenced material: PBMCs. The receptor set was obtained from a female donor in good health and CMV-seropositive.

The V call is TRBV15, the J call TRBJ2-1; possibly TRBD2 for D (5 bases). Trimming took off 2 bases at V and 8 bases at J, with 19 bases between the two ends. CDR1 is LNHNV and CDR2 is YYDKDF in the germline V gene (reference sequence). This CDR3 comprises 16 residues. CDR3 DNA: TGTGCCACCAGCAGAAGTCAACTAGTGGAGGCCCATGAGCAGTTCTTC. Translating it yields CATSRSQLVEAHEQFF. The complete variable domain, with remaining parts taken from reference TRBV15 and TRBJ2-1, reads DAMVIQNPRYQVTQFGKPVTLSCSQTLNHNVMYWYQQKSSQAPKLLFHYYDKDFNNEADTPDNFQSRRPNTSFCFLDIRSPGLGDTAMYLCATSRSQLVEAHEQFFGPGTRLTVL.

Only a few counts were recorded for this clone. The CDR3: CASSISLSDTQYF. CDR3 in DNA: TGTGCCAGTAGTATTTCTTTGAGTGATACGCAGTATTTT. This chain joins TRBV19 and TRBJ2-3; no firm D call. Looked up from germline, CDR1 is LNHDA and CDR2 is SQIVND (reference sequence). The CDR3 consists of 13 residues. Trimming cost V 3 bases and J 6 bases, with 10 bases left between them.

The chain links TRBV5-8 to TRBJ1-5; D gene ambiguous. The germline CDR1 and CDR2 sequences are SGHTS and YDEGEE. V gave up 2 bases and J gave up 0 bases, with 3 bases separating them. The CDR3 has 13 amino acids. The CDR3 region has the DNA TGTGCCAGCAGCTTCGGTAGCAATCAGCCCCAGCATTTT. It yields the protein CASSFGSNQPQHF.

The chain's CDR3 is CASSPRRENTEAFF. The DNA for the CDR3 is TGTGCCAGCAGTCCGCGACGGGAGAACACTGAAGCTTTCTTT. The rearrangement links TRBV28 to TRBJ1-1; no clear D gene. There are 14 residues in the CDR3. V was shortened by 5 bases and J by 1 base, with 11 bases between the two germline ends. The V gene's germline CDR1 is MDHEN and CDR2 SYDVKM.

The chain carries TRBV4-1 and TRBJ2-1; 10 positions agree with TRBD2. V was clipped by 4 bases and J by 8 bases; unmatched bases: 11. There are 16 residues in the CDR3. Germline V gene lookup returns CDR1 MGHRA and CDR2 YSYEKL. For the CDR3, the DNA is TGCGCCAGCAGCCGGAACCCGGGACTAGCGATCGATGAGCAGTTCTTC. Its protein is CASSRNPGLAIDEQFF.

This clone has only a few counts. The CDR3 sequence: CAWSRDRPYEQYF. The CDR3 bases are TGTGCCTGGAGCCGGGACAGGCCCTACGAGCAGTACTTC. V and J are TRBV30 and TRBJ2-7, with 8 bases aligning to TRBD1. There are 13 residues in the CDR3. Germline-derived CDR1 and CDR2 are GTSNPN and SVGIG (reference sequence). V lost 3 bases to trimming and J lost 2 bases; unmatched junction nucleotides: 3.

The V and J genes are TRBV30 and TRBJ1-4; TRBD1 matches at 8 bases. The CDR3 length is 14 residues. The germline CDR1 and CDR2 sequences are GTSNPN and SVGIG (reference sequence). Trimming removed 1 base from V and 8 bases from J; junction bases left unmatched: 6. CDR3 nucleotide sequence: TGTGCCTGGAGTGCAGGGGGCGCGAGAGAAAAACTGTTTTTT. It codes for CAWSAGGAREKLFF.

The rearrangement uses TRBV30 and TRBJ1-1, with D possibly being TRBD1 (5 bases). Germline values: CDR1 GTSNPN, CDR2 SVGIG (reference sequence). V was cut by 4 bases and J by 4 bases, with 16 bases left in between. The length of the CDR3 is 14 residues. The CDR3 bases are TGTGCCTGGACCGTGACAGCGTCCCTCACTGAAGCTTTCTTT. This encodes CAWTVTASLTEAFF. Based on the CDR3 plus reference TRBV30 and TRBJ1-1, the full variable domain is SQTIHQWPATLVQPVGSPLSLECTVEGTSNPNLYWYRQAAGRGLQLLFYSVGIGQISSEVPQNLSASRPQDRQFILSSKKLLLSDSGFYLCAWTVTASLTEAFFGQGTRLTVV.

The V gene is TRBV6-6, the J gene TRBJ1-5, with 12 positions matching TRBD1. V gave up 6 bases and J gave up 6 bases; unmatched junction bases: 6. CDR1 MNHNY and CDR2 SVGAGI come from the germline V gene (reference sequence). The CDR3 contains 15 residues. The DNA of the CDR3 is TGTGCCAGCAGCACGGGACAGGGGGCTGTTCAGCCCCAGCATTTT. Encoded protein: CASSTGQGAVQPQHF.

The rearrangement uses TRBV7-2 and TRBJ1-3; tentative D call: TRBD1 (5 bases). V dropped 3 bases and J dropped 2 bases, with 14 bases sitting between them. The V gene's germline CDR1 is SGHTA and CDR2 FQGNSA. The CDR3 totals 16 residues. CDR3 protein: CASSLKIPGTGNTIYF. The CDR3 DNA is TGTGCCAGCAGCTTGAAGATCCCAGGGACTGGAAACACCATATATTTT. Full variable domain (outside the CDR3, taken from reference TRBV7-2 and TRBJ1-3): GAGVSQSPSNKVTEKGKDVELRCDPISGHTALYWYRQSLGQGLEFLIYFQGNSAPDKSGLPSDRFSAERTGGSVSTLTIQRTQQEDSAVYLCASSLKIPGTGNTIYFGEGSWLTVV.

This clone was detected a few times. This chain connects TRBV5-4 to TRBJ2-7, with no clear D. The V gene lost 3 bases and the J gene lost 3 bases, with 10 bases spanning the gap. The CDR3 totals 13 residues. The germline V gene has CDR1 SGHNT and CDR2 YYREEE (reference sequence). The CDR3 here is CASSSFADYEQYF. CDR3 nucleotides: TGTGCCAGCAGCTCCTTTGCGGACTACGAGCAGTACTTC.

This chain uses TRBV10-3 with TRBJ2-5, with 12 positions matching TRBD2. The V segment lost 7 bases and the J segment 4 bases; nucleotides outside the gene matches: 7. The CDR3 runs 15 residues. Germline CDR1 and CDR2: ENHRY and SYGVKD. The CDR3 DNA sequence: TGTGCCATCAATCCTAGCGGGGGGGCCATAGAGACCCAGTACTTC. As protein: CAINPSGGAIETQYF.

The V call is TRBV5-1, the J call TRBJ1-4; D gene uncertain. Germline lookup yields CDR1 SGHRS and CDR2 YFSETQ. V was pared by 4 bases and J by 0 bases, with 7 bases between. The CDR3 consists of 14 residues. CDR3 bases: TGCGCCAGCAGCAGCGGCGCAACTAATGAAAAACTGTTTTTT. It specifies CASSSGATNEKLFF.